These T cell receptor beta chains were read from a single sample in a study of identifying expanded T cells in peripheral blood. Assay used: immunoSEQ multiplex PCR; TCRdb lists only in-frame clones, some missing. The sample lists under 120,000 clones; around 89% were seen once. The sample consisted of blood. These receptors were taken from a person aged 18 to 69 in good health. Each CDR3 is given with its conserved first and last residue. D genes are given only for firm matches. Expanded clones are given a class, and other clones once, few, many or no size at all.

clone_size,j_call,d_call,v_call,cdr3_nt,cdr3_aa
-,TRBJ2-3,-,TRBV4-1,TGCGCCAGCAGCAACCCGGTGGCGGGGTTCCATACGCAGTATTTT,CASSNPVAGFHTQYF
-,TRBJ2-5,-,TRBV9,TGTGCCAGCAGCGTAGCGGGCCAAGAGACCCAGTACTTC,CASSVAGQETQYF
-,TRBJ2-7,-,TRBV18,TGTGCCAGCTCACCGCCCGGGCAGGGGAATTACGAGCAGTACTTC,CASSPPGQGNYEQYF
-,TRBJ1-2,-,TRBV6-5,TGTGCCAGCAGTTACGGGGACGGCGCTAGCTATGGCTACACCTTC,CASSYGDGASYGYTF
once,TRBJ2-2,TRBD2,TRBV19,TGTGCCAGTAGTATATCCGCGGGCGGGGGGCCGAACACCGGGGAGCTGTTTTTT,CASSISAGGGPNTGELFF
-,TRBJ2-3,TRBD2,TRBV5-4,TGTGCCAGCAGCTCGTTACTAGCGGGGGGGACAGATACGCAGTATTTT,CASSSLLAGGTDTQYF
-,TRBJ2-5,-,TRBV5-6,TGTGCCAGCAGCTTGGTGCAGCCTGGGACCCAGTACTTC,CASSLVQPGTQYF
-,TRBJ1-5,-,TRBV6-6,TGTGCCAGCAGTGCAGGTCATAGCAATCAGCCCCAGCATTTT,CASSAGHSNQPQHF
-,TRBJ1-2,-,TRBV5-1,TGCGCCAGCAGCTTGGAACAGGTTGGCTACACCTTC,CASSLEQVGYTF
-,TRBJ1-1,-,TRBV7-2,TGTGCCAGCAGCCGGGAAATGAACACTGAAGCTTTCTTT,CASSREMNTEAFF
-,TRBJ1-1,TRBD1,TRBV13,TGTGCCAGCAGTTCTGTGGACAGGACTGAAGCTTTCTTT,CASSSVDRTEAFF
-,TRBJ2-1,-,TRBV5-8,TGTGCCAGCAGCTTGCGGCGGGGGCCCTACAATGAGCAGTTCTTC,CASSLRRGPYNEQFF
-,TRBJ2-1,-,TRBV7-8,TGTGCCAGCAGCTACCCAACAGGGCCGCATGAGCAGTTCTTC,CASSYPTGPHEQFF
-,TRBJ2-1,-,TRBV19,TGTGCCAGTAGTTTCGGCAGGTCCTACAATGAGCAGTTCTTC,CASSFGRSYNEQFF
-,TRBJ2-7,-,TRBV7-2,TGTGCCAGCAGCTTATACATTAGGGTCGAGCAGTACTTC,CASSLYIRVEQYF
-,TRBJ2-5,-,TRBV7-2,TGTGCCAGCGAGGGGCCGGGGGAGACCCAGTACTTC,CASEGPGETQYF
-,TRBJ2-7,-,TRBV5-6,TGTGCCAGCAGCCTCACGGTGGGCTACGAGCAGTACTTC,CASSLTVGYEQYF
once,TRBJ2-3,TRBD2,TRBV7-2,TGTGCCAGCAGCTCTCATAGCGGGGGGGGACCCACAGATACGCAGTATTTT,CASSSHSGGGPTDTQYF
-,TRBJ1-1,-,TRBV7-2,TGTGCCAGCAGCCCAAAGGTCGGGTCCTGGAACACTGAAGCTTTCTTT,CASSPKVGSWNTEAFF
-,TRBJ2-1,TRBD1,TRBV9,TGTGCCAGCAGCGTCGGGGACAGCTCCTACAATGAGCAGTTCTTC,CASSVGDSSYNEQFF
-,TRBJ1-3,-,TRBV12-5,TGTGCTAGTGGTATGCAAAATGGACAGAGCTCTGGAAACACCATATATTTT,CASGMQNGQSSGNTIYF
-,TRBJ2-6,-,TRBV29-1,TGCAGCGTTCCAAGCGCACTAAGTCGGGCCAACGTCCTGACTTTC,CSVPSALSRANVLTF
-,TRBJ2-3,TRBD2,TRBV19,TGTGCCAGTAGTACCTTAGCGGGGGGGCCTACAGATACGCAGTATTTT,CASSTLAGGPTDTQYF
-,TRBJ1-4,-,TRBV28,TGTGCCAGCAGTTCCGGGACACTGGGTGGGAAACTGTTTTTT,CASSSGTLGGKLFF
-,TRBJ1-4,-,TRBV18,TGTGCCAGCTCACCACGGACAGAGACTAATGAAAAACTGTTTTTT,CASSPRTETNEKLFF
-,TRBJ1-1,TRBD1,TRBV7-2,TGTGCCAGCAGCTCGGGACAGGGGATCTACACTGAAGCTTTCTTT,CASSSGQGIYTEAFF
once,TRBJ2-7,-,TRBV5-1,TGCGCCAGCAGCCCCAGGGTCCCGGCGGGGGAGCAGTACTTC,CASSPRVPAGEQYF
-,TRBJ2-2,TRBD1,TRBV19,TGTGCCAGTACGCTGATGGGACAGGGGAACACCGGGGAGCTGTTTTTT,CASTLMGQGNTGELFF
-,TRBJ2-7,-,TRBV18,TGTGCCAGCTCACCACCGCCAGGCCTAACCTCCTACGAGCAGTACTTC,CASSPPPGLTSYEQYF
-,TRBJ1-5,-,TRBV7-2,TGTGCCAGCAGCTTAGGGTGGGGGGATCAGCCCCAGCATTTT,CASSLGWGDQPQHF
-,TRBJ1-5,-,TRBV7-9,TGTGCCAGCAGCTTAGACGGATATAGCAATCAGCCCCAGCATTTT,CASSLDGYSNQPQHF
-,TRBJ1-3,-,TRBV28,TGTGCCAGCAGCTCAGTCAACACCATATATTTT,CASSSVNTIYF
-,TRBJ2-7,TRBD1,TRBV7-2,TGTGCCAGCAGCTTCGACAGGGGGCGACGGGAGCAGTACTTC,CASSFDRGRREQYF
-,TRBJ2-7,TRBD2,TRBV7-9,TGTGCCAGCAGCCCAGGGACTAGGATTGAGCAGTACTTC,CASSPGTRIEQYF
-,TRBJ2-7,-,TRBV7-9,TGTGCCAGCAGCTTAGGTACCGGCGTCTCTTACTTC,CASSLGTGVSYF
-,TRBJ1-2,-,TRBV5-4,TGTGCCAGCAGCCCGGACAAAAACTATGGCTACACCTTC,CASSPDKNYGYTF
-,TRBJ1-2,-,TRBV29-1,TGCAGCGTTGCCCAGGGAAACTATGGCTACACCTTC,CSVAQGNYGYTF
-,TRBJ2-2,-,TRBV2,TGTGCCAGCAGGCCAGGGCTATACACCGGGGAGCTGTTTTTT,CASRPGLYTGELFF
-,TRBJ1-1,-,TRBV28,TGTGCCAGCAGCCCCGGCCCGAACACTGAAGCTTTCTTT,CASSPGPNTEAFF
-,TRBJ1-2,-,TRBV6-6,TGTGCCAGCAGTTTCGCGGAAGCTAACTATGGCTACACCTTC,CASSFAEANYGYTF
-,TRBJ2-5,TRBD2,TRBV5-1,TGCGCCAGCAGCACAATGGGACTAGCGGGGATGGAGACCCAGTACTTC,CASSTMGLAGMETQYF